The clone carrying this T cell receptor (beta chain) was seen more than once but under ten times. Its specificity is not known. These data originate in a study of T-cell reconstitution after alpha-beta-depleted transplantation in children. The study, taken as a whole, reports: At day 60, the high TCRbeta diversity found in some patients originated from recipient T cells and thymic progenitors that had survived. Two months or so post-transplant, alpha-beta T cells reportedly derived from several hundred expanded graft clones. Once a year had passed after transplant, T-cell counts and diversity came mostly from newly produced T cells.

Unique molecular identifiers featured in how the TCRbeta library was prepared. TCRdb recomputed calls from the PCR reads with MiXCR, one row per CDR3 protein. The sample carries around 300,000 distinct CDR3 sequences, approximately 23% recorded once. The sequences come from PBMCs, mostly from graft donor cells, collected 180 days after TCRalphabeta/CD19-depleted stem cell transplant. The receptor was derived from a male patient between 5 and 17 years old who had a stem cell transplant for acute lymphoblastic leukemia, so the T cells may come from the graft donor.

The CDR3 DNA follows: TGTGCCAGCAGTTTATTGGACAGGATTGACGAGCAGTACTTC. It translates to CASSLLDRIDEQYF. This chain links TRBV27 with TRBJ2-7; 7 nucleotides align to TRBD1. The CDR3 totals 14 residues. Germline V gives CDR1 MNHEY, CDR2 SMNVEV (reference sequence). J was trimmed by 5 bases and V by 1 base; bases with no gene match: 5.